Below are 24 T cell receptor beta chains sequenced from a single sample in a study of T cell responses to AZD1222 COVID-19 vaccine. Libraries were prepared by immunoSEQ multiplex PCR; TCRdb keeps only in-frame clonotypes and omits some of them. The repertoire has 100,000 or so clones, roughly 87% of them found once; the top ten carry approximately 17%. Sequenced material: peripheral blood, taken on day 0 of AZD1222 vaccination. The receptors were sampled from an adult in good health.

The chain employs TRBV6-5 and TRBJ2-5, with unresolved D. The CDR3 totals 13 residues. Between the trimmed V and J ends, which lost 1 base and 5 bases, there was a span of 8 bases. From germline, CDR1 is MNHEY and CDR2 SVGAGI. CDR3 bases: TGTGCCAGCAGTTACTTGCGTTCGGAGACCCAGTACTTC. Translating it yields CASSYLRSETQYF.

The rearrangement uses TRBV5-4 and TRBJ2-2; 13 nucleotides match TRBD2. Germline V gene data show CDR1 as SGHNT and CDR2 as YYREEE (reference sequence). Trimming removed 5 bases from V and 2 bases from J; junction bases left unmatched: 9. The CDR3 runs to 18 residues. The CDR3 protein is CASRPGLAGVLNTGELFF. The CDR3 DNA is TGTGCCAGCAGACCCGGACTAGCGGGGGTACTTAACACCGGGGAGCTGTTTTTT. The whole variable domain, remainder taken from reference TRBV5-4 and TRBJ2-2, is ETGVTQSPTHLIKTRGQQVTLRCSSQSGHNTVSWYQQALGQGPQFIFQYYREEENGRGNFPPRFSGLQFPNYSSELNVNALELDDSALYLCASRPGLAGVLNTGELFFGEGSRLTVL.

V usage is TRBV7-3 and J usage is TRBJ2-1; TRBD2 aligns across 12 bases. The length of the CDR3 is 16 residues. The V gene's germline CDR1 is SGHTA and CDR2 FQGTGA. Trimming removed 1 base from V and 4 bases from J; junction bases left unmatched: 2. This CDR3 reads CASSLSGTSGYNEQFF. The CDR3 nucleotides read TGTGCCAGCAGCTTAAGCGGGACTAGCGGGTACAATGAGCAGTTCTTC.

This clone was detected once. CDR3 sequence reads: CASSLAAAAGGQPQHF. The CDR3 region has the DNA TGTGCCAGCAGCTTGGCCGCGGCAGCGGGCGGGCAGCCCCAGCATTTT. The V gene is TRBV5-6, the J gene TRBJ1-5; D gene unclear. V shed 0 bases and J shed 7 bases, with 17 bases lying between them. CDR3 length: 16 amino acids. The germline V gene has CDR1 SGHDT and CDR2 YYEEEE.

The chain recombines TRBV4-2 with TRBJ2-7; TRBD1 might be the D (6 bases). CDR3 length: 15 residues. Trimming left V 2 bases short and J 3 bases short, with 14 bases between. Germline V gene sequence: CDR1 LGHNA, CDR2 YNFKEQ. CDR3 residues: CASSQQPGTIYEQYF. DNA of the CDR3: TGTGCCAGCAGCCAACAACCGGGGACAATCTACGAGCAGTACTTC.

V usage is TRBV5-1 and J usage is TRBJ2-5, with TRBD2 identical over 9 bases. The germline V gene has CDR1 SGHRS and CDR2 YFSETQ. This CDR3 has 14 amino acids. J lost 4 bases, V lost 4 bases, and 5 bases had no gene match. The CDR3 sequence is CASSDGTSPETQYF. The DNA of the CDR3 is TGCGCCAGCAGCGATGGGACTAGCCCAGAGACCCAGTACTTC.

The CDR3 loop is CASSSPRLAGENNEQFF. The DNA of the CDR3 is TGTGCCAGCAGCTCCCCCCGACTAGCGGGAGAGAACAATGAGCAGTTCTTC. V gene TRBV7-6 combines with J gene TRBJ2-1, with TRBD2 matching over 12 bases. Losses at the gene ends were 4 bases for V and 5 bases for J; bases not matched to a gene: 9. The CDR3 covers 17 residues. Germline-derived CDR1 and CDR2 are SGHVS and FNYEAQ. The whole variable domain, filled in from reference TRBV7-6 and TRBJ2-1, reads GAGVSQSPRYKVTKRGQDVALRCDPISGHVSLYWYRQALGQGPEFLTYFNYEAQQDKSGLPNDRFSAERPEGSISTLTIQRTEQRDSAMYRCASSSPRLAGENNEQFFGPGTRLTVL.

J is TRBJ1-1 and V is TRBV2; D perhaps matches TRBD1 (5 bases). V was clipped by 6 bases and J by 0 bases, with 8 bases between them. Looked up from germline, CDR1 is SNHLY and CDR2 is FYNNEI. The CDR3 sequence is 13 residues long. CDR3 in amino acids: CASRQQVNTEAFF. CDR3 in DNA: TGTGCCAGCAGGCAACAGGTGAACACTGAAGCTTTCTTT.

The CDR3 here is CASSWATNEKLFF. For the CDR3, the DNA is TGTGCCAGCAGTTGGGCAACTAATGAAAAACTGTTTTTT. The chain is built from TRBV11-1 and TRBJ1-4; D gene uncertain. V lost 6 bases and J 0 bases, leaving 5 bases between the germline ends. CDR1 and CDR2 (germline): SGHAT, FQDESV (reference sequence). The CDR3 has 13 amino acids.

This chain uses TRBV7-9 with TRBJ2-7; weak D call: TRBD2 (5 bases). Germline CDR1 reads SEHNR; CDR2 reads FQNEAQ (reference sequence). The CDR3 is 12 amino acids. Deletions cut 3 bases from V and 6 bases from J, with 9 bases between. CDR3 residues: CASSFQAGEQYF. The CDR3 bases are TGTGCCAGCAGCTTTCAGGCGGGCGAGCAGTACTTC.

The chain combines TRBV6-2 or TRBV6-3 with TRBJ2-2; D is unclear. CDR3 length: 13 residues. V was cut by 8 bases and J by 5 bases, with 12 bases left in between. The germline CDR1 and CDR2 sequences are MNHEY and SVGEGT. The CDR3 nucleotides are TGTGCCAGCGGCCCACTTGCAACCGGGGAGCTGTTTTTT. Protein: CASGPLATGELFF.

The rearrangement links TRBV18 to TRBJ1-1; D perhaps matches TRBD1 (6 bases). Per germline, CDR1 KGHSH and CDR2 LQKENI. The CDR3 is 16 residues long. The V and J ends lost 2 bases and 7 bases respectively, with 20 bases between them. In nucleotides, the CDR3 is TGTGCCAGCTCACCATCCAGGTCAGGGGCCCAAAATGAAGCTTTCTTT. Its protein is CASSPSRSGAQNEAFF. Full variable domain (missing parts from reference TRBV18 and TRBJ1-1): NAGVMQNPRHLVRRRGQEARLRCSPMKGHSHVYWYRQLPEEGLKFMVYLQKENIIDESGMPKERFSAEFPKEGPSILRIQQVVRGDSAAYFCASSPSRSGAQNEAFFGQGTRLTVV.

This clone was picked up one time. This chain links TRBV30 with TRBJ2-7; D is unclear. This CDR3 has 11 amino acids. CDR1 and CDR2 (germline): GTSNPN, SVGIG (reference sequence). Trimming took off 0 bases at V and 4 bases at J, with 4 bases between the two ends. This CDR3 is CAWSVQYEQYF. The CDR3 DNA reads TGTGCCTGGAGTGTACAGTACGAGCAGTACTTC. Combining the CDR3 with reference TRBV30 and TRBJ2-7 gives the whole variable domain SQTIHQWPATLVQPVGSPLSLECTVEGTSNPNLYWYRQAAGRGLQLLFYSVGIGQISSEVPQNLSASRPQDRQFILSSKKLLLSDSGFYLCAWSVQYEQYFGPGTRLTVT.

This chain joins TRBV7-6 and TRBJ2-1, with D possibly being TRBD1 (6 bases). CDR1 is SGHVS and CDR2 is FNYEAQ in the germline V gene. V gave up 1 base and J gave up 0 bases, with 10 bases separating them. This CDR3 is built from 16 residues. The CDR3 nucleotides read TGTGCCAGCAGCTTAGAAGGGGGATCCTCCTACAATGAGCAGTTCTTC. Translating it yields CASSLEGGSSYNEQFF.

The chain is built from TRBV6-5 and TRBJ1-6, with 7 bases fitting TRBD1. V was pared by 5 bases and J by 7 bases, with 5 bases of the junction left unmatched. This CDR3 is built from 14 residues. Per germline, CDR1 MNHEY and CDR2 SVGAGI. In DNA form, the CDR3 reads TGTGCCAGCAGTCAGGGACAGCAAAATTCACCCCTCCACTTT. Translating it yields CASSQGQQNSPLHF.

This chain uses TRBV18 with TRBJ2-1, with D tentatively TRBD2 (6 bases). The CDR3 has 16 amino acids. The ends were cut back, 3 bases at V and 3 bases at J, with 15 bases in the middle. The germline gives CDR1 KGHSH, CDR2 LQKENI. The CDR3: CASSPRREAIYNEQFF. The CDR3 coding sequence is TGTGCCAGCTCACCTCGGAGGGAGGCCATCTACAATGAGCAGTTCTTC.

The chain joins TRBV11-3 to TRBJ1-1; D is undetermined. CDR3 length equals 13 residues. The V and J ends lost 2 bases and 4 bases respectively, with 8 bases between them. Germline V gene data show CDR1 as SGHNT and CDR2 as YENEEA. CDR3 in amino acids: CASSLPGGTEAFF. As DNA, the CDR3 is TGTGCCAGCAGCTTACCGGGAGGCACTGAAGCTTTCTTT. Full variable domain (outside the CDR3, taken from reference TRBV11-3 and TRBJ1-1): EAGVVQSPRYKIIEKKQPVAFWCNPISGHNTLYWYLQNLGQGPELLIRYENEEAVDDSQLPKDRFSAERLKGVDSTLKIQPAELGDSAVYLCASSLPGGTEAFFGQGTRLTVV.

The rearrangement uses TRBV4-1 and TRBJ2-7, with 10 bases matching TRBD1. In germline, CDR1 is MGHRA, CDR2 YSYEKL. With 1 base clipped from V and 9 bases from J, the junction kept 18 bases outside the gene matches. This CDR3 is built from 18 residues. The CDR3 reads CASSQGGAGDRGRWVQYF. CDR3 DNA: TGCGCCAGCAGCCAAGGAGGGGCTGGGGACAGGGGACGATGGGTGCAGTACTTC.

The CDR3 DNA reads TGTGCCAGCAGTCCACAGGGCTACGAGCAGTACTTC. Encoded protein: CASSPQGYEQYF. J is TRBJ2-7 and V is TRBV6-5; a weak D match, TRBD1 (6 bases). The CDR3 runs to 12 residues. Trimming removed 5 bases from V and 3 bases from J, with 8 bases in between. Germline V gene sequence: CDR1 MNHEY, CDR2 SVGAGI.

This rearrangement joins TRBV19 to TRBJ1-2; 7 nucleotides match TRBD1. In germline, CDR1 is LNHDA, CDR2 SQIVND (reference sequence). CDR3 length equals 14 residues. With 2 bases clipped from V and 4 bases from J, the junction kept 4 bases outside the gene matches. The CDR3 loop is CASSIRQGLYGYTF. CDR3 nucleotides: TGTGCCAGTAGTATAAGACAGGGTCTCTATGGCTACACCTTC.

This chain uses TRBV23-1 with TRBJ2-7, with D possibly TRBD1 on 6 matching bases. TRBV23-1 is designated an ORF whose function remains uncertain. Trimming shortened V by 1 base and J by 4 bases, and 20 bases separated the two germline ends. This CDR3 has 17 amino acids. CDR3 nucleotides: TGCGCCAGCAGTCAATTCAACGATAGGGACATCTGGTACGAGCAGTACTTC. Translating gives CASSQFNDRDIWYEQYF.

V is TRBV30 and J is TRBJ1-1; TRBD1 agrees at 10 bases. The CDR3 consists of 11 residues. Germline loops: CDR1 GTSNPN, CDR2 SVGIG (reference sequence). This CDR3 is CARQGAAEAFF. In DNA, the CDR3 is TGTGCTAGACAGGGGGCGGCTGAAGCTTTCTTT.

This rearrangement joins TRBV27 to TRBJ1-3; D is ambiguous. Trimming pared 3 bases from V and 4 bases from J, leaving 10 bases between. CDR3 length: 14 amino acids. The germline V gene has CDR1 MNHEY and CDR2 SMNVEV (reference sequence). The CDR3 loop reads CASSFYGNGNTIYF. The CDR3 region has the DNA TGTGCCAGCAGTTTCTATGGTAACGGAAACACCATATATTTT.

V usage is TRBV11-2 and J usage is TRBJ2-3; tentatively, D is TRBD2 (5 bases). From germline, CDR1 is SGHAT and CDR2 FQNNGV. This CDR3 comprises 16 residues. V was shortened by 1 base and J by 6 bases, with 17 bases between the two germline ends. CDR3 in DNA: TGTGCCAGCAGCTTAGCCTCCCCCGGGCCGGGGGATACGCAGTATTTT. The encoded protein is CASSLASPGPGDTQYF.